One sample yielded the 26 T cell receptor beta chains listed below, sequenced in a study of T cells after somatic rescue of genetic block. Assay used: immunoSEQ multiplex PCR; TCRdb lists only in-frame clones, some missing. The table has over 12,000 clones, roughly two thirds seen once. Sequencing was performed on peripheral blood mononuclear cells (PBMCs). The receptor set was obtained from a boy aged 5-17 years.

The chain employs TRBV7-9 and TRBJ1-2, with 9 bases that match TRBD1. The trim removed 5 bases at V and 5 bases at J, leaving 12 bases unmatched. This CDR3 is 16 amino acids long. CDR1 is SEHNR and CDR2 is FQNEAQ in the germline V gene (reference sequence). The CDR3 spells CASSQGQGPIRYGYTF. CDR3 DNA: TGTGCCAGCAGCCAGGGACAGGGACCTATAAGATATGGCTACACCTTC.

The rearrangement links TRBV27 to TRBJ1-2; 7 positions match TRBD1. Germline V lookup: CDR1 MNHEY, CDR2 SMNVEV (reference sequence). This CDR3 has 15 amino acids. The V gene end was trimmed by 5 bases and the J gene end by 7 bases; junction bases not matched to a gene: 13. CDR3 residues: CASSPFPRTGGGYTF. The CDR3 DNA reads TGTGCCAGCAGTCCATTCCCCAGGACAGGAGGTGGCTACACCTTC.

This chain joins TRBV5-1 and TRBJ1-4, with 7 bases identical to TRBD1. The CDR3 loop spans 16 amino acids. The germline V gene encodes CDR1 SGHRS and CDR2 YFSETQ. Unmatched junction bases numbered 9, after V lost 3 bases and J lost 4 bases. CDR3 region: CASSSTLTGSNEKLFF. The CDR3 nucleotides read TGCGCCAGCAGCTCCACGCTGACAGGGAGTAATGAAAAACTGTTTTTT. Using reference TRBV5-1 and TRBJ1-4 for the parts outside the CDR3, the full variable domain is KAGVTQTPRYLIKTRGQQVTLSCSPISGHRSVSWYQQTPGQGLQFLFEYFSETQRNKGNFPGRFSGRQFSNSRSEMNVSTLELGDSALYLCASSSTLTGSNEKLFFGSGTQLSVL.

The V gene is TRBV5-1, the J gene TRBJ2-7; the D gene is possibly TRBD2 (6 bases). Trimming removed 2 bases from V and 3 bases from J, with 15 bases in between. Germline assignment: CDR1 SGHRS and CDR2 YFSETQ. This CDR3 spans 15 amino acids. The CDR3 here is CASSFWTEGFYEQYF. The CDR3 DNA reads TGCGCCAGCAGCTTTTGGACGGAGGGTTTCTACGAGCAGTACTTC.

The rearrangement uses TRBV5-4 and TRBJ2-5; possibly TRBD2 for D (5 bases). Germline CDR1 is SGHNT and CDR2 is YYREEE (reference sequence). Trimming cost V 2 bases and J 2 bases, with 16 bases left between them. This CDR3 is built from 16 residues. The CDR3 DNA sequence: TGTGCCAGCAGCTTCCTAGGACTTTTGAATCAAGAGACCCAGTACTTC. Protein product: CASSFLGLLNQETQYF.

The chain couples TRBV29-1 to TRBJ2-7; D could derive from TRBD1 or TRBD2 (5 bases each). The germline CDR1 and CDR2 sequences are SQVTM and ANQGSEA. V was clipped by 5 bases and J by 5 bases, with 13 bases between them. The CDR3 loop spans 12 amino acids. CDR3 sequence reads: CSVRDGAHEQYF. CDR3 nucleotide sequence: TGCAGCGTTCGGGACGGGGCCCACGAGCAGTACTTC.

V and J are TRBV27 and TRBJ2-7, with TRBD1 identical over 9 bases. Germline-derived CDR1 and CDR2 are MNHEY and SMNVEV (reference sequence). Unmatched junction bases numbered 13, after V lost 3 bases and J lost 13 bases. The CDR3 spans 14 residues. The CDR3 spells CASSFSPDRGLPYF. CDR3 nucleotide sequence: TGTGCCAGCAGTTTTAGTCCGGACAGGGGCCTCCCTTACTTC.

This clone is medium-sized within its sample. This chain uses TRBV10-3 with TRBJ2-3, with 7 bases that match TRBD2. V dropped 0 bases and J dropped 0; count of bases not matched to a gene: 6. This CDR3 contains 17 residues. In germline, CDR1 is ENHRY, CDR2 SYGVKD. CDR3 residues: CAISESGLAASTDTQYF. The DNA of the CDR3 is TGTGCCATCAGTGAGTCAGGGCTAGCGGCTAGCACAGATACGCAGTATTTT.

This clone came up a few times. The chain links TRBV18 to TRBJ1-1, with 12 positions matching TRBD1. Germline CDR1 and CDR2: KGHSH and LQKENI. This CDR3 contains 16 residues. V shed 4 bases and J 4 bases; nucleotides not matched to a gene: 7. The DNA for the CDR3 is TGTGCCAGCTCACACGGGACAGGGGGCTTAAGCACTGAAGCTTTCTTT. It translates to CASSHGTGGLSTEAFF.

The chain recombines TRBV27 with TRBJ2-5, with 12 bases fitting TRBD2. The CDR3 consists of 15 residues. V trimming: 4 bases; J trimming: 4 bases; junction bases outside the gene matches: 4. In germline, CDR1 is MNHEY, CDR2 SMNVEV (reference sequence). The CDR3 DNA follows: TGTGCCAGCAGTTCTGGACTAGCGGGGAGAGAGACCCAGTACTTC. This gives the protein CASSSGLAGRETQYF.

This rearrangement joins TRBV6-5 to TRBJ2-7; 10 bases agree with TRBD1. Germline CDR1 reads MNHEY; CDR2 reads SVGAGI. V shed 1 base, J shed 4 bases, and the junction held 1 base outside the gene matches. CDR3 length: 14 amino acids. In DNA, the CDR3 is TGTGCCAGCAGTTACTTGGGACAGGGGTACGAGCAGTACTTC. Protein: CASSYLGQGYEQYF.

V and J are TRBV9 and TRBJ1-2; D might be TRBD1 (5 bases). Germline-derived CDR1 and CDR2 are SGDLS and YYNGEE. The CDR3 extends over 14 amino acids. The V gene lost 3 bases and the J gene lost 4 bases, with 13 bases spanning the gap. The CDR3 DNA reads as TGTGCCAGCAGCGCATCCGGGACTACCTATGGCTACACCTTC. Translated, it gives CASSASGTTYGYTF.

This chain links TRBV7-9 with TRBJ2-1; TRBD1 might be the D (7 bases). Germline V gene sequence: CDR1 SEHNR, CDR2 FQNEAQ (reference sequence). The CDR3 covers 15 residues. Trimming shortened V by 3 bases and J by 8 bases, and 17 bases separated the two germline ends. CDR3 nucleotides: TGTGCCAGCAGCTTCGTCGACAGGGTAGCGGATGAGCAGTTCTTC. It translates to CASSFVDRVADEQFF. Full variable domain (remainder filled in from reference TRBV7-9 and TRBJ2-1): DTGVSQNPRHKITKRGQNVTFRCDPISEHNRLYWYRQTLGQGPEFLTYFQNEAQLEKSRLLSDRFSAERPKGSFSTLEIQRTEQGDSAMYLCASSFVDRVADEQFFGPGTRLTVL.

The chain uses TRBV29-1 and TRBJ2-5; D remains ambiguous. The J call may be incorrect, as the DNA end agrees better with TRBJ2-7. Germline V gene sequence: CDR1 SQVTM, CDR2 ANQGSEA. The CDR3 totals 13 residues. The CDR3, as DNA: TGCAGCGTTGGGCGGCACAATGGCTACGAGCAGTACTTC. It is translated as CSVGRHNGYEQYF.

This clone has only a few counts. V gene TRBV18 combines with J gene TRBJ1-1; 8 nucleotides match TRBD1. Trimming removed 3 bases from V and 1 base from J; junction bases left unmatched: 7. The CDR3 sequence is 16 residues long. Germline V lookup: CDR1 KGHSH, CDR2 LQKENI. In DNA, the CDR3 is TGTGCCAGCTCACCTCGCCGGGACAGGACGAACACTGAAGCTTTCTTT. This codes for CASSPRRDRTNTEAFF.

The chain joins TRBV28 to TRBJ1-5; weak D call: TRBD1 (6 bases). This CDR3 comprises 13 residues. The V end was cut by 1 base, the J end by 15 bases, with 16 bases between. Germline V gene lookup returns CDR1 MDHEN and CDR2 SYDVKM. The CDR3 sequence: CASSLLIGTSSHF. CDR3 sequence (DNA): TGTGCCAGCAGTTTATTAATAGGGACATCCTCGCATTTT.

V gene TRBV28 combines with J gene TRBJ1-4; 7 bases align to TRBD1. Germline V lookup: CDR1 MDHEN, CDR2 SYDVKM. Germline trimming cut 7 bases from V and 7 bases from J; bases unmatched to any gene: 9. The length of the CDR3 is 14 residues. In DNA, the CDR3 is TGTGCCAGCATAACCCGGACAGGCGGTGAAAAACTGTTTTTT. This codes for CASITRTGGEKLFF. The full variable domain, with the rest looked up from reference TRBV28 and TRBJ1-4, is DVKVTQSSRYLVKRTGEKVFLECVQDMDHENMFWYRQDPGLGLRLIYFSYDVKMKEKGDIPEGYSVSREKKERFSLILESASTNQTSMYLCASITRTGGEKLFFGSGTQLSVL.

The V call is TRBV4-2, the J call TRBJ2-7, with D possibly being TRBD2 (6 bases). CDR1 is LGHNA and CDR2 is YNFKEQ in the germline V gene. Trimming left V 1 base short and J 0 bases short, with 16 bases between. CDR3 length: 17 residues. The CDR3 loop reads CASSQGGAGHSSYEQYF. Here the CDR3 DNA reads TGTGCCAGCAGCCAAGGTGGAGCGGGCCATAGCTCCTACGAGCAGTACTTC.

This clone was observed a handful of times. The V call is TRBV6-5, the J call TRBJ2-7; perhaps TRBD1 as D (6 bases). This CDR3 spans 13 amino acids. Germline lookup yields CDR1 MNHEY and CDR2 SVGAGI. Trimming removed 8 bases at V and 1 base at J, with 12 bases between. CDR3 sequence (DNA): TGTGCCAGCCGGCACAGGGTTTCCTACGAGCAGTACTTC. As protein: CASRHRVSYEQYF.

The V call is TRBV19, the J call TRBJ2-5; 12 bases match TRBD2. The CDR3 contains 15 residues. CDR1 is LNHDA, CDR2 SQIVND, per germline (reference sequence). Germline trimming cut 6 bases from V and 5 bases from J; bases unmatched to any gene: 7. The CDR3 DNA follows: TGTGCCAGTAGGGCTAGCGGGAGGGCCGGGGAGACCCAGTACTTC. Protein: CASRASGRAGETQYF.

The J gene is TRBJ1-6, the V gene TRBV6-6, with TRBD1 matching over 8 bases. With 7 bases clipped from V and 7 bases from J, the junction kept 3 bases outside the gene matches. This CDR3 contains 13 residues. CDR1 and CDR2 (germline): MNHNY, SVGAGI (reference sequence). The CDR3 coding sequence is TGTGCCAGCACCGGACAGGGCAATTCACCCCTCCACTTT. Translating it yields CASTGQGNSPLHF.

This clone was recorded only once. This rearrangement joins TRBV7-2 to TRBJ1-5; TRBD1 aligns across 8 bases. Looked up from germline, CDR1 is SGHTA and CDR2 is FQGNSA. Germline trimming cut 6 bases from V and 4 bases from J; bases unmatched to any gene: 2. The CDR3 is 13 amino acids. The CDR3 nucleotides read TGTGCCAGCAGTTGGACAGGGAATCAGCCCCAGCATTTT. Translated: CASSWTGNQPQHF.

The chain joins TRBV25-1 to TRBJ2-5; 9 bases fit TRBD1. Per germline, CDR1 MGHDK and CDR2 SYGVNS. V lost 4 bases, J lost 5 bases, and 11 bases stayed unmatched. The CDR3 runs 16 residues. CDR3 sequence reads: CASSAVPGQGLETQYF. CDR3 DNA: TGTGCCAGCAGTGCGGTACCGGGACAGGGCCTCGAGACCCAGTACTTC.

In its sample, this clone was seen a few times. Here the CDR3 DNA reads TGTGCCAGCAGCGGGGCGCGGAGGGATGGCTACACCTTC. Translating gives CASSGARRDGYTF. The V and J genes are TRBV11-2 and TRBJ1-2; TRBD1 might be the D (5 bases). CDR1 and CDR2 (germline): SGHAT, FQNNGV. There are 13 residues in the CDR3. The V end lost 5 bases, the J end lost 6 bases, and 13 bases lay between the germline ends.

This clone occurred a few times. The CDR3 region has the DNA TGTGCCAGCAGCTCGACTAGCGGGAGCCACGAGCAGTACTTC. It yields the protein CASSSTSGSHEQYF. V and J are TRBV5-6 and TRBJ2-7, with 12 positions matching TRBD2. This CDR3 contains 14 residues. Germline V gives CDR1 SGHDT, CDR2 YYEEEE. The J segment lost 5 bases and the V segment lost 3 bases, leaving 3 bases of the junction unmatched.

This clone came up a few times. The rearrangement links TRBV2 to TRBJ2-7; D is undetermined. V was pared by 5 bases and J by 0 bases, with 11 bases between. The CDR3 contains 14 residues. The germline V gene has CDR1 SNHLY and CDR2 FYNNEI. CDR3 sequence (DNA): TGTGCCAGCAGTTTCAGGTCTACCTCCTACGAGCAGTACTTC. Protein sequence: CASSFRSTSYEQYF.